This T cell receptor beta chain was sequenced for a study of shared clonotypes between healthy human individuals. TCRdb's table, derived via immunoSEQ multiplex PCR, lists solely in-frame clones and lacks some. The sample lists roughly 2 million clones, approximately 94% occurring once. Study-level findings and limits: Several donors shared around 5.2% of their naive CD4 clonotypes.

The CDR3 is 15 amino acids. Trimming took 7 bases from V and 2 from J; bases not matched to a gene: 13. Germline loops: CDR1 SQVTM, CDR2 ANQGSEA. Notes on this clone: What it binds is not known.

CD8 cells classed as naive were CD45RO-negative and positively selected for CCR7, excluding terminally differentiated effector memory CD45RA+ cells. The rearrangement uses TRBV29-1 and TRBJ2-7, with 8 nucleotides matching TRBD2. The sample taken for sequencing was naive CD8+ T cells sorted from blood. The receptor comes from a man between 18 and 29 years old in good health. The CDR3 sequence: CSAQGAAGVTYEQYF. As DNA, the CDR3 is TGCAGCGCCCAAGGTGCAGCGGGAGTAACCTACGAGCAGTACTTC.